The present entry profiles one TCR beta chain with its context. What it recognizes is unknown. Compared with germline, one end of the junction differs, possibly owing to a read error. The primer mix had 60 Vbeta and 13 Jbeta primers. The data were produced by immunoSEQ multiplex PCR, yet TCRdb's version contains in-frame clones alone and is incomplete. This table has around 120,000 clones, 75% to 85% appearing once. Despite likely unrecorded immune exposures, the donors were nominally healthy at the time of sampling. The CDR3 extends over 15 amino acids. CDR1 and CDR2 (germline): SGHVS, FQNEAQ. This entry comes from a study of cytomegalovirus exposure and HLA in healthy donors. Whole-study results and caveats: Later findings reportedly placed an Asian-associated ancestry cluster below the approximately 670-donor mean for N-insertions. In vitro assays verified that three CMV-associated chains recognized CMV antigens specifically. A link between a missense DCLRE1C variant and TCR beta V- and J-gene trimming emerged from a later analysis.

The chain recombines TRBV7-8 with TRBJ1-2; 7 nucleotides agree with TRBD1. This sequence was found in a man between 45 and 60 years old in good health and CMV-seronegative. The sample taken for sequencing was PBMCs. The CDR3 DNA is TGTGCCAGCAGCTCTCCGGGACAGTCGAACTATGTCTACACCTTC. This encodes CASSSPGQSNYVYTF.